Listed here are 13 T cell receptor beta chains from one sample, sequenced in a study of T cells after posttransplantation cyclophosphamide. Measured with immunoSEQ multiplex PCR; TCRdb has only the in-frame clones, and not every one. Altogether 25,000 to 30,000 clones are present, roughly 85% being singletons, with the ten largest covering 2.5% to 4%. The sample was PBMCs. Receptors originate from a man aged 45-65 years.

The chain recombines TRBV9 with TRBJ1-5; D remains unclear. V gave up 0 bases and J gave up 6 bases, with 10 bases separating them. The CDR3 spans 14 residues. The V gene's germline CDR1 is SGDLS and CDR2 YYNGEE. This CDR3 is CASSVGPFGQPQHF. The DNA of the CDR3 is TGTGCCAGCAGCGTAGGGCCTTTTGGTCAGCCCCAGCATTTT.

The V and J genes are TRBV6-6 and TRBJ1-2; D gene uncertain. CDR1 is MNHNY and CDR2 is SVGAGI in the germline V gene (reference sequence). The CDR3 totals 11 residues. Trimming left V 6 bases short and J 7 bases short, with 9 bases between. The CDR3 DNA follows: TGTGCCAGCAGCTATTCGAGTGGCTACACCTTC. It encodes CASSYSSGYTF.

This chain joins TRBV7-8 and TRBJ1-1; D not certain. Germline V gene sequence: CDR1 SGHVS, CDR2 FQNEAQ. The V end lost 5 bases, the J end lost 5 bases, and 12 bases lay between the germline ends. This CDR3 spans 13 amino acids. The chain's CDR3 is CASSLNGETEAFF. The CDR3 DNA reads as TGTGCCAGCAGCCTAAACGGGGAGACTGAAGCTTTCTTT.

The chain joins TRBV11-3 to TRBJ2-1; 8 bases agree with TRBD2. CDR3 length: 14 amino acids. Germline CDR1 is SGHNT and CDR2 is YENEEA. J was trimmed by 3 bases and V by 2 bases; bases with no gene match: 0. CDR3: CASSLREGYNEQFF. The CDR3 DNA sequence: TGTGCCAGCAGCTTACGGGAGGGCTACAATGAGCAGTTCTTC. Based on the CDR3 plus reference TRBV11-3 and TRBJ2-1, the full variable domain is EAGVVQSPRYKIIEKKQPVAFWCNPISGHNTLYWYLQNLGQGPELLIRYENEEAVDDSQLPKDRFSAERLKGVDSTLKIQPAELGDSAVYLCASSLREGYNEQFFGPGTRLTVL.

This sequence joins TRBV19 and TRBJ1-5; D unclear. Germline-derived CDR1 and CDR2 are LNHDA and SQIVND (reference sequence). Trimming took off 2 bases at V and 0 bases at J, with 8 bases between the two ends. The CDR3 has 15 amino acids. The CDR3 reads CASSIPGDSNQPQHF. CDR3 coding DNA: TGTGCCAGTAGTATACCCGGGGATAGCAATCAGCCCCAGCATTTT.

The chain employs TRBV7-9 and TRBJ2-2; 8 positions match TRBD1. Germline V gene lookup returns CDR1 SEHNR and CDR2 FQNEAQ (reference sequence). This CDR3 has 15 amino acids. V gave up 3 bases and J gave up 6 bases; unmatched junction bases: 6. CDR3 in amino acids: CASSFGQGSSGELFF. CDR3 DNA sequence: TGTGCCAGCAGCTTCGGACAGGGTAGTTCCGGGGAGCTGTTTTTT.

V and J are TRBV27 and TRBJ2-2, with 8 bases aligning to TRBD1. J gave up 0 bases and V 6 bases, and 6 bases lay outside the gene matches. This CDR3 contains 16 residues. Germline CDR1 is MNHEY and CDR2 is SMNVEV (reference sequence). CDR3 protein: CASRTLGQANTGELFF. The CDR3 DNA sequence: TGTGCCAGCAGAACACTGGGACAGGCGAACACCGGGGAGCTGTTTTTT.

The count of this clone is one. The chain uses TRBV4-1 and TRBJ2-5, with 8 bases that match TRBD1. V gave up 2 bases and J gave up 4 bases; unmatched junction bases: 9. Germline V gene data show CDR1 as MGHRA and CDR2 as YSYEKL. The CDR3 has 16 amino acids. The CDR3: CASSQPRGQRRETQYF. The CDR3 region has the DNA TGCGCCAGCAGCCAACCCAGGGGGCAAAGGAGAGAGACCCAGTACTTC.

The rearrangement links TRBV19 to TRBJ2-5; D may be TRBD2 (5 bases). In germline, CDR1 is LNHDA, CDR2 SQIVND (reference sequence). V lost 8 bases to trimming and J lost 0 bases, with 25 bases between them. The length of the CDR3 is 18 residues. The CDR3 reads CASSRAVSSGMYQETQYF. The CDR3 DNA reads TGTGCCAGTTCCCGGGCCGTATCGTCGGGGATGTACCAAGAGACCCAGTACTTC.

This clone has a single count. The chain links TRBV15 to TRBJ1-3; D unresolved. Germline V lookup: CDR1 LNHNV, CDR2 YYDKDF (reference sequence). The germline V and J ends were trimmed by 0 bases and 7 bases, with 4 bases remaining between them. The CDR3 totals 12 residues. CDR3 residues: CATSRDRNTIYF. CDR3 DNA sequence: TGTGCCACCAGCAGAGACAGGAACACCATATATTTT. The variable domain in full, with the rest retrieved from reference TRBV15 and TRBJ1-3, is DAMVIQNPRYQVTQFGKPVTLSCSQTLNHNVMYWYQQKSSQAPKLLFHYYDKDFNNEADTPDNFQSRRPNTSFCFLDIRSPGLGDTAMYLCATSRDRNTIYFGEGSWLTVV.

This rearrangement joins TRBV10-3 to TRBJ2-7; 7 positions agree with TRBD1. The germline V gene encodes CDR1 ENHRY and CDR2 SYGVKD. The CDR3 loop spans 14 amino acids. Trimming cost V 2 bases and J 5 bases; bases outside gene matches: 6. CDR3 sequence reads: CAISEQGQWNEQYF. DNA of the CDR3: TGTGCCATCAGTGAGCAGGGACAGTGGAACGAGCAGTACTTC.

The V gene is TRBV14, the J gene TRBJ1-6, with D possibly matching TRBD1 (6 bases). Per the germline V gene, CDR1 is SGHDN and CDR2 is FVKESK. The CDR3 runs 15 residues. The germline V and J ends were trimmed by 6 bases and 8 bases, with 17 bases remaining between them. Here the CDR3 reads CASSSPGQGHSPLHF. CDR3 nucleotide sequence: TGTGCCAGCAGTTCCCCGGGACAAGGACATTCACCCCTCCACTTT.

The genes are TRBV7-3 and TRBJ2-7, with 7 bases lining up with TRBD2. V shed 0 bases, J shed 1 base, and the junction held 3 bases outside the gene matches. Germline V gives CDR1 SGHTA, CDR2 FQGTGA. This CDR3 has 15 amino acids. The CDR3 DNA reads as TGTGCCAGCAGCTTAACGGGCGGGGGATCCTACGAGCAGTACTTC. Translated, it gives CASSLTGGGSYEQYF.